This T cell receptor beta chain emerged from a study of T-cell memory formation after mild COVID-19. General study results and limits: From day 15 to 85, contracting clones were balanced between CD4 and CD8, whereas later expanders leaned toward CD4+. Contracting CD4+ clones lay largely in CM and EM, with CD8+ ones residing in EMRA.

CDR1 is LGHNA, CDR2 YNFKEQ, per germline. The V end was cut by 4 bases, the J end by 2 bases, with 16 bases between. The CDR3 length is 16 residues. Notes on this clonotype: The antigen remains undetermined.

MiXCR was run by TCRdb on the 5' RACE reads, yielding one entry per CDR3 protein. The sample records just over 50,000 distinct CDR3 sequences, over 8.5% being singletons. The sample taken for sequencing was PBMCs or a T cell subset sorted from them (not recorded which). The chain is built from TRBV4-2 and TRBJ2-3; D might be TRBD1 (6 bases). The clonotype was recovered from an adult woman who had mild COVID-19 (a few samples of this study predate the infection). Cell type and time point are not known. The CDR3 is CASSRLSGGPTDTQYF. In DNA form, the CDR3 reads TGTGCCAGCAGCCGCCTTAGTGGGGGCCCCACAGATACGCAGTATTTT.